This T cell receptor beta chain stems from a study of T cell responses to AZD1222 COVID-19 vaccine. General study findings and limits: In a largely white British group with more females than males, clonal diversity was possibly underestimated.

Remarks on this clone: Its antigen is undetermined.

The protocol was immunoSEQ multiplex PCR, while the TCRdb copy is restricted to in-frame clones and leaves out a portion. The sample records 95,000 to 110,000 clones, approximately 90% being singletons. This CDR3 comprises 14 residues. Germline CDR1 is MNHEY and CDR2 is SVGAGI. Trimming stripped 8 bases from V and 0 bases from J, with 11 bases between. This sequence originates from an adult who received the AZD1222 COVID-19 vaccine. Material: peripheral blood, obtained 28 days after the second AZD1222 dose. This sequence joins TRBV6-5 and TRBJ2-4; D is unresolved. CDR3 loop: CASAALLAKNIQYF. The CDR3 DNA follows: TGTGCCAGCGCTGCCCTGCTAGCCAAAAACATTCAGTACTTC.